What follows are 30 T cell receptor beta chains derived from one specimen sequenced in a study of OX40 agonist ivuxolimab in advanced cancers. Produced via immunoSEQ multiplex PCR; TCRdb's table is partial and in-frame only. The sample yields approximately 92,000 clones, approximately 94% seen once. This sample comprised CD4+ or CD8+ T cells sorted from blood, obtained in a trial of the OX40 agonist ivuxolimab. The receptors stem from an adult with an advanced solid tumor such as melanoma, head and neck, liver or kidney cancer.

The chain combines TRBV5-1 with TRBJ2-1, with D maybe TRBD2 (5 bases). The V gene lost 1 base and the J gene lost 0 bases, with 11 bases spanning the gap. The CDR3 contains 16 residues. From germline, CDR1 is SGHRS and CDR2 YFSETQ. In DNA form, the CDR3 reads TGCGCCAGCAGCTTGCCGGGGAAGGGCTCCTACAATGAGCAGTTCTTC. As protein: CASSLPGKGSYNEQFF.

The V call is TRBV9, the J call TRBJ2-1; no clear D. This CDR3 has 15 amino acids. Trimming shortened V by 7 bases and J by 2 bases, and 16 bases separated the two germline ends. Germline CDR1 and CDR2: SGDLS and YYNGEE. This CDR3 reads CASSPRFGPYNEQFF. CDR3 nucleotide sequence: TGTGCCAGCTCCCCTCGGTTTGGGCCCTACAATGAGCAGTTCTTC.

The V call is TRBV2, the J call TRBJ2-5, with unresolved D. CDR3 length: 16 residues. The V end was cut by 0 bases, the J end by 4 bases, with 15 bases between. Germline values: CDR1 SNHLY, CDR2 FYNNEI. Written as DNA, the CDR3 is TGTGCCAGCAGTGAAGCGCTTCATCAAGTCCCAGAGACCCAGTACTTC. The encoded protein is CASSEALHQVPETQYF.

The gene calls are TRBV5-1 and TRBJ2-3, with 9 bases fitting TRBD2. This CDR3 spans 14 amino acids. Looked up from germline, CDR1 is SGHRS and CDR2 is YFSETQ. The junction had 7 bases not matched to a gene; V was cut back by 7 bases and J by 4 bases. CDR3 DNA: TGCGCCAGCGGACTAGCGTTTAGGGCAGATACGCAGTATTTT. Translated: CASGLAFRADTQYF. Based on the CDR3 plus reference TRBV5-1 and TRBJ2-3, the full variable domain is KAGVTQTPRYLIKTRGQQVTLSCSPISGHRSVSWYQQTPGQGLQFLFEYFSETQRNKGNFPGRFSGRQFSNSRSEMNVSTLELGDSALYLCASGLAFRADTQYFGPGTRLTVL.

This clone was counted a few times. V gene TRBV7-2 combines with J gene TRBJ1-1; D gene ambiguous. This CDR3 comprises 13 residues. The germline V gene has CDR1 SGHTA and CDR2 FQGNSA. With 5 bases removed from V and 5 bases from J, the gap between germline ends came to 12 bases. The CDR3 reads CASSLLGKTEAFF. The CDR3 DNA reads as TGTGCCAGCAGCCTCTTGGGAAAGACTGAAGCTTTCTTT. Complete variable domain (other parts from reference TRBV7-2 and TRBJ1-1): GAGVSQSPSNKVTEKGKDVELRCDPISGHTALYWYRQSLGQGLEFLIYFQGNSAPDKSGLPSDRFSAERTGGSVSTLTIQRTQQEDSAVYLCASSLLGKTEAFFGQGTRLTVV.

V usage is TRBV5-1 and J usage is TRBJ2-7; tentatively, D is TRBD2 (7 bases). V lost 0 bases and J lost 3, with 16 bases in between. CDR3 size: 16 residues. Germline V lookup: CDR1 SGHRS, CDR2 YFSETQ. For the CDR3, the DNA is TGCGCCAGCAGCTTGGTCGGGGGGCAGGTGGGCTACGAGCAGTACTTC. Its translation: CASSLVGGQVGYEQYF. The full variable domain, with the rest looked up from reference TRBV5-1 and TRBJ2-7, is KAGVTQTPRYLIKTRGQQVTLSCSPISGHRSVSWYQQTPGQGLQFLFEYFSETQRNKGNFPGRFSGRQFSNSRSEMNVSTLELGDSALYLCASSLVGGQVGYEQYFGPGTRLTVT.

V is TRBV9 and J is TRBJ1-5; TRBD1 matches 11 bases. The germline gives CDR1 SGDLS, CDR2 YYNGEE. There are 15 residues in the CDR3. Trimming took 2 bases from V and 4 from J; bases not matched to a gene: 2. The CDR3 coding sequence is TGTGCCAGCAGCGTGGGGACAGGGGGTAATCAGCCCCAGCATTTT. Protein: CASSVGTGGNQPQHF.

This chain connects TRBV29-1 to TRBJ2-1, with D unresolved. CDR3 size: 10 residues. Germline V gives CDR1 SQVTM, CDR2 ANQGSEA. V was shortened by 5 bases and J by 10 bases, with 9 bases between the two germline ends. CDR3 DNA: TGCAGCGTTACCGATATAGAGCAGTTCTTC. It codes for CSVTDIEQFF.

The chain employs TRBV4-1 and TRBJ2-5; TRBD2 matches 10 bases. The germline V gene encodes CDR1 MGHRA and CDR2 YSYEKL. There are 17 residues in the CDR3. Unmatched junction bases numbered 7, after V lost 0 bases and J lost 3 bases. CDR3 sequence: CASSQDLGLAGEETQYF. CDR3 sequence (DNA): TGCGCCAGCAGCCAAGATTTGGGGCTAGCGGGAGAAGAGACCCAGTACTTC.

The CDR3 DNA is TGCGCCAGCAGCTTGGGACAGGGGCGTTCACCCCTCCACTTT. Amino acids: CASSLGQGRSPLHF. The chain couples TRBV5-1 to TRBJ1-6; 8 bases map to TRBD1. The CDR3 covers 14 residues. The V gene's germline CDR1 is SGHRS and CDR2 YFSETQ. V was clipped by 0 bases and J by 9 bases; unmatched bases: 2.

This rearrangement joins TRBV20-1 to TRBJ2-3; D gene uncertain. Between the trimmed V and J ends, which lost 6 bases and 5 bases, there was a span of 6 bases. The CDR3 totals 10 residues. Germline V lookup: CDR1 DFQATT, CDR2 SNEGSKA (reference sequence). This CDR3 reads CSAARDTQYF. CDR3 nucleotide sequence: TGCAGTGCCGCCAGAGATACGCAGTATTTT.

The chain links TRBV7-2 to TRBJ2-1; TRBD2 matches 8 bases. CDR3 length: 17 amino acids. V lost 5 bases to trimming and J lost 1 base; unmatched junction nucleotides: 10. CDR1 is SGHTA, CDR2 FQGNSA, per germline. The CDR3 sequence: CASSARGLAGSYNEQFF. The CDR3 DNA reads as TGTGCCAGCAGCGCGCGCGGGTTAGCGGGATCCTACAATGAGCAGTTCTTC.

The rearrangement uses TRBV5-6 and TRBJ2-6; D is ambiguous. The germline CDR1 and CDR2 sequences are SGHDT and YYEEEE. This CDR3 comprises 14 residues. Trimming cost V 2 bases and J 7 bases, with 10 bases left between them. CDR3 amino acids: CASSFGVEANVLTF. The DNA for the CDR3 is TGTGCCAGCAGCTTTGGGGTAGAAGCCAACGTCCTGACTTTC.

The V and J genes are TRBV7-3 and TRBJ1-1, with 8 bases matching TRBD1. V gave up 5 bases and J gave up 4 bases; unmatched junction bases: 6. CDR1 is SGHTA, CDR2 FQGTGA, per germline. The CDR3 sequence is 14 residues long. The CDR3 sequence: CASSQGAGGTEAFF. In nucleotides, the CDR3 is TGTGCCAGCAGCCAGGGGGCGGGGGGCACTGAAGCTTTCTTT. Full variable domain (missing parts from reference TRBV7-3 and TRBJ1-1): GAGVSQTPSNKVTEKGKYVELRCDPISGHTALYWYRQSLGQGPEFLIYFQGTGAADDSGLPNDRFFAVRPEGSVSTLKIQRTERGDSAVYLCASSQGAGGTEAFFGQGTRLTVV.

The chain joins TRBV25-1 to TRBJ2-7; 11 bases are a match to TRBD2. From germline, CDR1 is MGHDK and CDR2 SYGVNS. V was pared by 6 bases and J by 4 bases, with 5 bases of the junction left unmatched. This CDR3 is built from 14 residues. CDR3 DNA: TGTGCCAGCAGCACTAGCGGGGGTTCGTACGAGCAGTACTTC. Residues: CASSTSGGSYEQYF.

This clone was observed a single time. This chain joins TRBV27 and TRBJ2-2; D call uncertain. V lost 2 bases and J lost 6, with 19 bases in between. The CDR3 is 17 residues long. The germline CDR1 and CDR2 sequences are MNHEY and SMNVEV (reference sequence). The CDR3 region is CASSLRYSDMWAGELFF. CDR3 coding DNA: TGTGCCAGCAGTTTACGTTACTCGGATATGTGGGCCGGGGAGCTGTTTTTT.

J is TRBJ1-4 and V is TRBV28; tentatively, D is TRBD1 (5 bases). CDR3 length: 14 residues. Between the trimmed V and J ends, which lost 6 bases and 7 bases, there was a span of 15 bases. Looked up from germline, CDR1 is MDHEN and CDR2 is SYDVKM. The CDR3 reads CASSLDSVSEKLFF. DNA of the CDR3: TGTGCCAGCAGCCTCGACAGCGTCAGTGAAAAACTGTTTTTT. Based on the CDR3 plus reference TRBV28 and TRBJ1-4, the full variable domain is DVKVTQSSRYLVKRTGEKVFLECVQDMDHENMFWYRQDPGLGLRLIYFSYDVKMKEKGDIPEGYSVSREKKERFSLILESASTNQTSMYLCASSLDSVSEKLFFGSGTQLSVL.

This CDR3 is CASRREGYYGYTF. The CDR3 DNA is TGTGCCAGCAGACGGGAAGGGTACTATGGCTACACCTTC. The chain employs TRBV28 and TRBJ1-2; the D is unclear. Trimming removed 6 bases at V and 3 bases at J, with 11 bases between. Germline lookup yields CDR1 MDHEN and CDR2 SYDVKM. CDR3 size: 13 residues.

The CDR3 DNA is TGTGCCAGCAGCCTCATAGGGACCATGAACACTGAAGCTTTCTTT. Its translation is CASSLIGTMNTEAFF. V and J are TRBV7-2 and TRBJ1-1, with D possibly matching TRBD1 (5 bases). CDR3 length: 15 residues. V dropped 5 bases and J dropped 0 bases, with 13 bases sitting between them. Germline CDR1 SGHTA, CDR2 FQGNSA.

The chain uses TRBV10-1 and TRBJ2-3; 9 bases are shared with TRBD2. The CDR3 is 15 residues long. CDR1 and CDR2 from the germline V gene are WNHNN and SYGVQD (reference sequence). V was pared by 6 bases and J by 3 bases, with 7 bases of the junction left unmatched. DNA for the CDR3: TGCGCCAGCAGCCTCAGTGCGGGGGGGACAGATACGCAGTATTTT. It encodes CASSLSAGGTDTQYF.

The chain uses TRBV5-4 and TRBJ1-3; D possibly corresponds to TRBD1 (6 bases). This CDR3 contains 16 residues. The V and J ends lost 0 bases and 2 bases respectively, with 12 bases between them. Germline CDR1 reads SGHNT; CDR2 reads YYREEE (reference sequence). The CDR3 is CASSLGGQTAGNTIYF. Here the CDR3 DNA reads TGTGCCAGCAGCTTGGGAGGACAGACGGCTGGAAACACCATATATTTT.

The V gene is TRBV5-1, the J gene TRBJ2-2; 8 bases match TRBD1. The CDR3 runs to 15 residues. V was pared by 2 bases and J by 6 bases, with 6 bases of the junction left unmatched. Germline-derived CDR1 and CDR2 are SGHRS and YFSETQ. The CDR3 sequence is CASSFWTGFAGELFF. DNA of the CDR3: TGCGCCAGCAGCTTTTGGACAGGGTTCGCCGGGGAGCTGTTTTTT. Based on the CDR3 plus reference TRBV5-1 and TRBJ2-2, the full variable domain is KAGVTQTPRYLIKTRGQQVTLSCSPISGHRSVSWYQQTPGQGLQFLFEYFSETQRNKGNFPGRFSGRQFSNSRSEMNVSTLELGDSALYLCASSFWTGFAGELFFGEGSRLTVL.

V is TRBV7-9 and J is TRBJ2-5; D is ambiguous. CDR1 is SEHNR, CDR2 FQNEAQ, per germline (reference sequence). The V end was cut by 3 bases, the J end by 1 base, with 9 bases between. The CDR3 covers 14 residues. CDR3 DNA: TGTGCCAGCAGCTTCTCTATACTCCAAGAGACCCAGTACTTC. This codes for CASSFSILQETQYF.

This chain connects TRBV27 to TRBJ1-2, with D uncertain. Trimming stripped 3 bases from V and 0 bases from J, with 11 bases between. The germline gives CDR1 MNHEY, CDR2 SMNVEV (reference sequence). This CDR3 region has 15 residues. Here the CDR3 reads CASSFGPTPNYGYTF. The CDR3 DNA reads TGTGCCAGCAGTTTTGGCCCAACCCCTAACTATGGCTACACCTTC.

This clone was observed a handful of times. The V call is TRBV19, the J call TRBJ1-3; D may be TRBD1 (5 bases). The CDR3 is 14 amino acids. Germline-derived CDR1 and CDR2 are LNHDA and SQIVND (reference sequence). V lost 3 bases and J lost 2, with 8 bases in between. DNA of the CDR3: TGTGCCAGTAGTATGACAGCTACTGGAAACACCATATATTTT. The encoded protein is CASSMTATGNTIYF. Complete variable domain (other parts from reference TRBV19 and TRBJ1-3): DGGITQSPKYLFRKEGQNVTLSCEQNLNHDAMYWYRQDPGQGLRLIYYSQIVNDFQKGDIAEGYSVSREKKESFPLTVTSAQKNPTAFYLCASSMTATGNTIYFGEGSWLTVV.

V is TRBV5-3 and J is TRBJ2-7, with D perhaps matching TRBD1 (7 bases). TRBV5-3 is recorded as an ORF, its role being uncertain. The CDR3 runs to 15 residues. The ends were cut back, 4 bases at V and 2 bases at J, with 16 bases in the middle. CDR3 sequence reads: CARSNRQGLTYEQYF. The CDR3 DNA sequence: TGTGCCAGAAGCAATAGACAGGGACTTACCTACGAGCAGTACTTC.

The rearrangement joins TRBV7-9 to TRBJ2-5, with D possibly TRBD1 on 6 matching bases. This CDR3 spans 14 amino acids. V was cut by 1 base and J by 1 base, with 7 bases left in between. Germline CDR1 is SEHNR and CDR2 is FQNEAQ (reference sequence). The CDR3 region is CASSLVRGQETQYF. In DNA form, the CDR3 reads TGTGCCAGCAGCTTAGTCAGGGGCCAAGAGACCCAGTACTTC.

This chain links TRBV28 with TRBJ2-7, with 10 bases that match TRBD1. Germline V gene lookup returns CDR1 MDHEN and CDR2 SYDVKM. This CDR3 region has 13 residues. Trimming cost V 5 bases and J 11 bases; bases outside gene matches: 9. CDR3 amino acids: CASSPRTGGIEYF. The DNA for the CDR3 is TGTGCCAGCAGTCCGCGGACAGGGGGGATTGAGTACTTC.

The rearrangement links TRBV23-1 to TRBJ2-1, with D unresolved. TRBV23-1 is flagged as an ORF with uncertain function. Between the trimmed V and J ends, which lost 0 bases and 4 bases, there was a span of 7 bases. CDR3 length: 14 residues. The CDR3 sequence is CASSQSWLYNEQFF. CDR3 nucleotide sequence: TGCGCCAGCAGTCAATCCTGGCTGTACAATGAGCAGTTCTTC.

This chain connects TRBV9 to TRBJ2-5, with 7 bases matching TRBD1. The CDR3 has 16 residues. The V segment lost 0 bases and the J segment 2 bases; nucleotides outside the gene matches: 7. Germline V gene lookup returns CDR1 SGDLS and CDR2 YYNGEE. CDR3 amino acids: CASSVGLGQPQETQYF. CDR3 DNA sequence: TGTGCCAGCAGCGTAGGCTTGGGACAGCCTCAAGAGACCCAGTACTTC. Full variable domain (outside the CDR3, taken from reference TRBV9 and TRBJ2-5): DSGVTQTPKHLITATGQRVTLRCSPRSGDLSVYWYQQSLDQGLQFLIQYYNGEERAKGNILERFSAQQFPDLHSELNLSSLELGDSALYFCASSVGLGQPQETQYFGPGTRLLVL.